This T cell receptor (beta chain) was sequenced for a study of tissue T cells after allogeneic stem cell transplantation. Study observations and caveats: Across patients, clones rarely overlapped, yet motif clusters were shared tissue-specifically. The study did not identify alloreactive or antigen-specific tissue TCRs, and some clones might be persisting host cells. Anatomically similar tissues had similar TCR repertoires within each patient. Tissue-detected TCR repertoire was only partly captured by blood and spleen T cells.

The germline V gene encodes CDR1 KGHPV and CDR2 FQNQEV (reference sequence). V was pared by 0 bases and J by 4 bases, with 2 bases of the junction left unmatched. The CDR3 runs to 15 residues. Clones were read by immunoSEQ multiplex PCR, and TCRdb kept only the in-frame ones, dropping some. Of 5,000 or so clones listed, 33% were seen once; the top ten hold 3.5% to 5.5%. This clone was found a few times. Antigen unknown. Gene names refer to mouse genes. The sequenced fragment ends 1 residue before the CDR3 boundary, so the rest is inferred from the germline J gene. Sample time point: mouse harvest day 14 after allogeneic transplant. Tail vein injection delivered 10^7 T-cell-depleted bone marrow cells and 10^6 splenic CD5+ T cells.

Sequencing was done on a sample of skin. This clonotype was obtained from a female BALB/c mouse given C57BL/6 T cells with graft-versus-host disease after an allogeneic hematopoietic cell transplant. The rearrangement uses TRBV26 and TRBJ1-4, with 7 bases matching TRBD1. The chain's CDR3 is CASSLSSGGNERLFF. The covered CDR3 bases are TGTGCCAGCAGTCTGTCCTCAGGGGGCAACGAAAGATTATTT.